This T cell receptor (beta chain) was identified during a study of blood T cell repertoires in COVID-19. The wider study: Sources were T cells, B-cell-depleted T cells, or PBMCs; the material itself was cDNA or gDNA.

Generated by immunoSEQ multiplex PCR, the TCRdb table keeps only in-frame clones and is missing some. The data hold some 160,000 clones, with 70% to 90% observed a single time. Germline V gene lookup returns CDR1 MNHEY and CDR2 SMNVEV (reference sequence). This CDR3 comprises 16 residues. After removal of 2 bases from V and 0 bases from J, the junction contained 5 bases not matched to a gene. Cohorts were assigned according to the clinical history that participants reported. The clonotype comes from a woman aged 35 to 49 who had recovered from COVID-19. Specimen: PBMCs or T cells enriched from blood (not recorded which). The rearrangement joins TRBV27 to TRBJ2-3, with 7 bases lining up with TRBD1. The CDR3 loop reads CASSLTGTVSTDTQYF. The CDR3 region has the DNA TGTGCCAGCAGTTTAACTGGGACAGTAAGCACAGATACGCAGTATTTT.